This T cell receptor (beta chain) was recorded in a study of vaccination and CD4 T cells after COVID-19. Study as a whole: Every participant had a vaccine, which was either BNT162b2 or mRNA-1273, given in two doses. Overlapping peptides covering the spike proteins of SARS-CoV-2, HCoV-NL63, HCoV-OC43 and HCoV-229E were added to stimulate cells.

The CDR3 extends over 13 amino acids. Germline V gene lookup returns CDR1 MNHEY and CDR2 SMNVEV (reference sequence). Trimming removed 6 bases at V and 6 bases at J, with 9 bases between. Sequenced with the Oncomine TCR Beta short-read assay was DNA taken from cultured CD4+ T cells. In TCRdb, the PCR reads were re-called with MiXCR into one record per CDR3 protein. The sample carries roughly 4,500 distinct CDR3 sequences, over 20% recorded once. Concerning this clonotype: What it binds is unknown.

The sample's treatment: 10-day PBMC culture with coronavirus spike peptide pools or control peptides (ViraFEST assay). Convalescent patients tested SARS-CoV-2 PCR positive from March to December 2020, before Alpha, Beta and Delta emerged. Cultures of PBMCs, some 2 million per well, were set up with roughly 9.1 IU/ml IL-2 and around 9.8 ug/ml peptide pools. Material: CD4+ T cells from blood, cultured in vitro. V gene TRBV27 combines with J gene TRBJ1-6; D uncertain. The receptor was isolated from a human donor who had recovered from COVID-19. The CDR3 region is CASRSRTNSPLHF. CDR3 sequence (DNA): TGTGCCAGCAGAAGTAGGACTAATTCACCCCTCCACTTT.